This TCR beta chain came from a study of OX40 agonist ivuxolimab in advanced cancers. Study-level points and caveats: At 0.1 to 3.0 mg/kg, CD4+ and CD8+ blood T cells expanded clonally by week 6.

About this clone: Its cognate antigen is unknown.

The V gene's germline CDR1 is LNHDA and CDR2 SQIVND (reference sequence). The CDR3 loop spans 17 amino acids. J gave up 10 bases and V 2 bases, and 15 bases lay outside the gene matches. TCRdb keeps only in-frame clones here, not all; method: immunoSEQ multiplex PCR. The sample carries approximately 91,000 clones, around 85% recorded once. The rearrangement joins TRBV19 to TRBJ1-5; 9 bases are shared with TRBD1. The sequence derives from an adult with an advanced solid tumor such as melanoma, head and neck, liver or kidney cancer. This specimen consisted of CD4+ or CD8+ T cells sorted from blood, obtained in a trial of the OX40 agonist ivuxolimab. CDR3 sequence (DNA): TGTGCCAGTAGTATAATTGCGGGGACAGGGATCTGGGAACCCCAGCATTTT. Translated: CASSIIAGTGIWEPQHF.